This T cell receptor beta chain was captured by sequencing in a study of blood T cell repertoires in COVID-19. Study-wide context: From T cells, B-cell-depleted T cells, or PBMCs came the material, which was cDNA or gDNA.

The V segment lost 3 bases and the J segment 4 bases; nucleotides outside the gene matches: 7. This CDR3 spans 15 amino acids. Germline CDR1 reads MNHEY; CDR2 reads SMNVEV (reference sequence). Sequencing was performed with immunoSEQ multiplex PCR; in TCRdb, only in-frame clones are kept and a portion is missing. The sample shows roughly 160,000 clones, about four fifths of them seen only once. The TCR sequence derives from a woman between 65 and 79 years old who had recovered from COVID-19. The chain employs TRBV27 and TRBJ1-1; 8 bases fit TRBD1. Sequenced material: peripheral blood. For the CDR3, the DNA is TGTGCCAGCAGTTTTCGACACAGGGGGGGCACTGAAGCTTTCTTT. Its translation is CASSFRHRGGTEAFF.